This TCR beta chain stems from a study of blood T cells in healthy people across ages. The study's findings and limits: Age showed a roughly linear inverse relationship with TCR beta diversity per million T cells. Not knowing donor CMV status may have confounded expanded clonotype changes.

This clonotype came up a few times. Its specificity is unknown. For the second PCR, which ran for about 7 to 11 cycles, a sample-barcoded 5' primer and a J-beta primer mix were used. TCRdb called the 5' RACE reads again in MiXCR, with one record for every CDR3 protein. Altogether 650,000 to 800,000 distinct CDR3 sequences are present, around 45% being singletons, with the ten largest covering under 20%. The germline gives CDR1 SGDLS, CDR2 YYNGEE. The CDR3 covers 14 residues. V shed 7 bases, J shed 6 bases, and the junction held 8 bases outside the gene matches. Sequenced material: blood. The receptor was derived from a man aged 60 to 69 in good health. The chain employs TRBV9 and TRBJ2-4, with 9 bases matching TRBD1. CDR3 nucleotide sequence: TGTGCCAGCGGACCGGGACAGGGACGAAACATTCAGTACTTC. Its protein product is CASGPGQGRNIQYF.